These T cell receptor beta chains were read from a single sample in a study of T cell changes during pregnancy in multiple sclerosis. The table came from immunoSEQ multiplex PCR; TCRdb's copy has only in-frame clones and leaves some out. Here the sample spans tens of thousands of clones, nearly 90% being singletons. The input for sequencing was CD4+ T cells from peripheral blood mononuclear cells, taken after pregnancy. These receptors originate from a female donor with multiple sclerosis, enrolled in a pregnancy study. Both conserved end residues are part of each CDR3.

j_call v_call cdr3_aa
TRBJ1-4 TRBV15 CATSRVAANNEKLFF
TRBJ2-2 TRBV2 CASSDGQGGTGELFF
TRBJ2-5 TRBV4-3 CASSQESGRGETQYF
TRBJ1-2 TRBV18 CASSPSRGPHGYTF
TRBJ2-3 TRBV6-6 CASRSGGTDTQYF
TRBJ1-2 TRBV4-1 CASSHIGHSRNYGYTF
TRBJ1-4 TRBV4-3 CASSQGAAKRPTNEKLFF
TRBJ2-1 TRBV4-1 CASSQEGTRDNEQFF
TRBJ2-1 TRBV7-3 CASSRSGTGIRDEQFF
TRBJ2-7 TRBV6-1 CASSEDRDRWTYEQYF
TRBJ1-2 TRBV6-6 CASSAPTGRDGYTF
TRBJ2-4 TRBV7-3 CASSSTSFGIQYF
TRBJ1-3 TRBV7-2 CASSLGRAGTGNTIYF
TRBJ2-7 TRBV7-8 CASSLSPYYEQYF
TRBJ2-3 TRBV7-9 CAITGGSDTQYF
TRBJ2-7 TRBV5-5 CASSFRDSVPDEQYF